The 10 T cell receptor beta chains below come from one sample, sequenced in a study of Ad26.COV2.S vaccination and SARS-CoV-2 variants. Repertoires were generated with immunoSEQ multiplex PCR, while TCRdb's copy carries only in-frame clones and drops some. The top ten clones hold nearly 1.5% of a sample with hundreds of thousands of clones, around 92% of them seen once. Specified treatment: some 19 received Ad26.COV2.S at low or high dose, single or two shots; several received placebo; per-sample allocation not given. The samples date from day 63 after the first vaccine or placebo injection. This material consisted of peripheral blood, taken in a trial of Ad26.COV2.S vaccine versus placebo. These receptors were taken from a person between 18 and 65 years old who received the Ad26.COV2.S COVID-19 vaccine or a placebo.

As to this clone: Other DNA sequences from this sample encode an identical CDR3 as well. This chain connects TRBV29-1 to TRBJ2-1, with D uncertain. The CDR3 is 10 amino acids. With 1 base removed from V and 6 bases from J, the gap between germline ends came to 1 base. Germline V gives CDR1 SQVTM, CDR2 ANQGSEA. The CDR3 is CSVEGNEQFF. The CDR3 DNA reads TGCAGCGTTGAAGGCAATGAGCAGTTCTTC.

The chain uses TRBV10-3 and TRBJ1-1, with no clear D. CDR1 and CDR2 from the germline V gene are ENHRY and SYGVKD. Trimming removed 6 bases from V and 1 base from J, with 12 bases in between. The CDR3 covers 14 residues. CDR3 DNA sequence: TGTGCCATCAGGGGAAATGACAAGAACACTGAAGCTTTCTTT. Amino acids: CAIRGNDKNTEAFF.

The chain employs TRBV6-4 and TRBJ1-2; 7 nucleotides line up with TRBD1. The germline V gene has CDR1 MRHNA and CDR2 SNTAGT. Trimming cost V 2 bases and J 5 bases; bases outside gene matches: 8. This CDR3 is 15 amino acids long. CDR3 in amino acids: CASSDAEQGKYGYTF. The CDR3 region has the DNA TGTGCCAGCAGTGACGCGGAACAGGGGAAATATGGCTACACCTTC.

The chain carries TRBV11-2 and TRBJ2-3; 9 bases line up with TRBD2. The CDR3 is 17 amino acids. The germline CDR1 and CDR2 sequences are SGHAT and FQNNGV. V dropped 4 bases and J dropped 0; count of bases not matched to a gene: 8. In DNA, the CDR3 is TGTGCCAGCAGCTCCCCCGGTGCGGGAGGGAGCACAGATACGCAGTATTTT. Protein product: CASSSPGAGGSTDTQYF.

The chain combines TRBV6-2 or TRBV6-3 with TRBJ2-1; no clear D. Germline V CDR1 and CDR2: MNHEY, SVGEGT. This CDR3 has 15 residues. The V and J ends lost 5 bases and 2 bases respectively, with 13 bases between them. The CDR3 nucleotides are TGTGCCAGCAGTCGAAGTCTAGAAGCCTACAATGAGCAGTTCTTC. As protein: CASSRSLEAYNEQFF.

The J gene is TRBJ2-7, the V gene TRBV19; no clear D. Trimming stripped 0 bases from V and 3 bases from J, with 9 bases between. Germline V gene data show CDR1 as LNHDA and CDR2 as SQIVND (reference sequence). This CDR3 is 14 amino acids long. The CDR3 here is CASSIDAAVYEQYF. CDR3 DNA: TGTGCCAGTAGTATAGATGCGGCGGTCTACGAGCAGTACTTC.

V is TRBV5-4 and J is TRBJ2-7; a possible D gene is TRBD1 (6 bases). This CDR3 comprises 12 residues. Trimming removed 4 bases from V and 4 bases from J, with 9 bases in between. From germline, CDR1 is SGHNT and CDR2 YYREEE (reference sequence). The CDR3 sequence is CASSQGGYEQYF. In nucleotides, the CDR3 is TGTGCCAGCAGCCAAGGGGGATACGAGCAGTACTTC.

The CDR3 region has the DNA TGTGCCAGCAGTGAGATTGGGGGCGAAGTATCGTATAATTCACCCCTCCACTTT. Translating it yields CASSEIGGEVSYNSPLHF. The chain employs TRBV2 and TRBJ1-6; perhaps TRBD1 as D (6 bases). The CDR3 is 18 residues long. The V end was cut by 3 bases, the J end by 4 bases, with 19 bases between. Germline V gene data show CDR1 as SNHLY and CDR2 as FYNNEI. Full variable domain (rest looked up from reference TRBV2 and TRBJ1-6): EPEVTQTPSHQVTQMGQEVILRCVPISNHLYFYWYRQILGQKVEFLVSFYNNEISEKSEIFDDQFSVERPDGSNFTLKIRSTKLEDSAMYFCASSEIGGEVSYNSPLHFGNGTRLTVT.

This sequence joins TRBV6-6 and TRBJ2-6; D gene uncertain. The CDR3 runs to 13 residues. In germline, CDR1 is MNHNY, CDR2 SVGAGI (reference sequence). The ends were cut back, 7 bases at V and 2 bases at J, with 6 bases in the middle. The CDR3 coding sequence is TGTGCCAGCACCTGGACTGGGGCCAACGTCCTGACTTTC. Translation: CASTWTGANVLTF.

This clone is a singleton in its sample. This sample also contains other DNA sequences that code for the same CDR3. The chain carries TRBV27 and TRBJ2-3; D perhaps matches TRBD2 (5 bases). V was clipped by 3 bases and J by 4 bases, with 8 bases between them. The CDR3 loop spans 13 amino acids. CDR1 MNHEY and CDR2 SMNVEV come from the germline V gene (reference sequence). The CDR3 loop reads CASSFGSADTQYF. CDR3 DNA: TGTGCCAGCAGTTTTGGTAGCGCAGATACGCAGTATTTT.